This TCR beta chain emerged from a study of beta chain features in type 1 diabetes. Study-wide context: When patients were set against healthy donors, age, gender and cell yields were similar. Study-level results: A closer apparent resemblance between naive, central memory and Treg TCRB repertoires was seen in patients than in healthy donors.

CD45RO/CCR7/CD25/CD127/CD95/CD27 separated CD4+ naive, central memory, regulatory and stem cell-like memory cells by sorting. With regard to this clone: The antigen is undetermined.

Reverse transcription of all isolated RNA meant that expressed TCRB transcripts were sequenced. This table comes from immunoSEQ multiplex PCR, and its TCRdb copy is limited to in-frame clones, with some not included. The table records around 430,000 clones, 30% of them present only once. Germline V gene sequence: CDR1 MDHEN, CDR2 SYDVKM. V lost 10 bases to trimming and J lost 6 bases, with 13 bases between them. The CDR3 has 11 residues. The chain has TRBV28 and TRBJ2-7; a possible D gene is TRBD2 (6 bases). Sequencing used naive CD4+ T cells from blood. The sequence derives from a man aged 18 to 35 in good health. The CDR3 loop reads CAIGTAREQYF. The CDR3, as DNA: TGTGCCATAGGGACTGCACGCGAGCAGTACTTC.